One and the same sample provided the 9 T cell receptor beta chains below, sequenced in a study of patients and donors after allogeneic stem cell transplantation. TCRdb analysed the RT-PCR reads with MiXCR anew, one entry per CDR3 protein. The table shows about a million distinct CDR3 sequences, with about a sixth occurring only once. Sequencing input: blood, either unsorted or a sorted T cell fraction (not recorded which). Receptors were obtained from a human donor who was either an allogeneic HSCT recipient or a stem cell or donor lymphocyte infusion donor (not recorded which). It is not recorded whose cells these are; they may come from a transplant donor.

The chain combines TRBV29-1 with TRBJ2-2; D not resolved. CDR1 is SQVTM, CDR2 ANQGSEA, per germline. This CDR3 region has 12 residues. Deletions cut 4 bases from V and 7 bases from J, with 10 bases between. CDR3 in DNA: TGCAGCGTTGTTTGGCCCGGCGGGGAGCTGTTTTTT. It codes for CSVVWPGGELFF.

The sample holds a few counts of this clonotype. The gene calls are TRBV24-1 and TRBJ2-5; TRBD1 or TRBD2 may be the D gene (6 bases each). V was trimmed by 0 bases and J by 5 bases, leaving 18 bases between them. This CDR3 contains 17 residues. Germline CDR1 KGHDR, CDR2 SFDVKD. CDR3 loop: CATSDLGTQGNGETQYF. In DNA form, the CDR3 reads TGTGCCACCAGTGATTTGGGGACTCAGGGGAATGGGGAGACCCAGTACTTC.

The V and J genes are TRBV20-1 and TRBJ2-7; 8 bases are shared with TRBD2. Germline-derived CDR1 and CDR2 are DFQATT and SNEGSKA (reference sequence). This CDR3 contains 14 residues. J was trimmed by 0 bases and V by 1 base; bases with no gene match: 2. CDR3: CSARVGTSSYEQYF. As DNA, the CDR3 is TGCAGTGCTAGAGTAGGGACTAGCTCCTACGAGCAGTACTTC.

This clonotype was seen a handful of times. The chain links TRBV7-2 to TRBJ1-5, with D maybe TRBD1 (5 bases). Germline CDR1 is SGHTA and CDR2 is FQGNSA. V lost 0 bases and J lost 0, with 12 bases in between. The CDR3 is 17 amino acids. The CDR3 nucleotides read TGTGCCAGCAGCTTAGCCCAGGGAAGTTATAGCAATCAGCCCCAGCATTTT. It is translated as CASSLAQGSYSNQPQHF.

The genes are TRBV12-3 or TRBV12-4 and TRBJ1-6; no reliable D call. V gave up 7 bases and J gave up 5 bases, with 12 bases separating them. The CDR3 loop spans 14 amino acids. In DNA, the CDR3 is TGTGCCAGCACCGGACGGCAGAATAATTCACCCCTCCACTTT. Translation: CASTGRQNNSPLHF.

This rearrangement joins TRBV6-1 to TRBJ1-2, with 10 nucleotides matching TRBD1. V dropped 6 bases and J dropped 7; count of bases not matched to a gene: 5. The length of the CDR3 is 13 residues. CDR1 and CDR2 from the germline V gene are MNHNS and SASEGT. The chain's CDR3 is CASRGTGVGGYTF. The CDR3, as DNA: TGTGCCAGCAGGGGGACAGGGGTCGGTGGCTACACCTTC.

The chain couples TRBV30 to TRBJ2-2; D unresolved. This CDR3 has 15 amino acids. V was cut by 0 bases and J by 3 bases, with 11 bases left in between. The germline CDR1 and CDR2 sequences are GTSNPN and SVGIG (reference sequence). CDR3 residues: CAWSVRQVYTGELFF. The DNA of the CDR3 is TGTGCCTGGAGTGTCCGGCAGGTTTACACCGGGGAGCTGTTTTTT. The variable domain in full, with the rest retrieved from reference TRBV30 and TRBJ2-2, is SQTIHQWPATLVQPVGSPLSLECTVEGTSNPNLYWYRQAAGRGLQLLFYSVGIGQISSEVPQNLSASRPQDRQFILSSKKLLLSDSGFYLCAWSVRQVYTGELFFGEGSRLTVL.

The genes are TRBV20-1 and TRBJ2-5; D is unclear. The CDR3 runs to 12 residues. V lost 3 bases and J 4 bases, leaving 9 bases between the germline ends. Germline CDR1 reads DFQATT; CDR2 reads SNEGSKA (reference sequence). This chain's CDR3 is CSARWMPETQYF. Here the CDR3 DNA reads TGCAGTGCTAGGTGGATGCCAGAGACCCAGTACTTC.

This clonotype was picked up one time. The chain carries TRBV6-2 or TRBV6-3 and TRBJ2-3; TRBD2 might be the D (5 bases). This CDR3 has 12 amino acids. V lost 6 bases and J lost 6, with 10 bases in between. Germline CDR1 is MNHEY and CDR2 is SVGEGT. The DNA for the CDR3 is TGTGCCAGCAGCCGACTACGGGATACGCAGTATTTT. It codes for CASSRLRDTQYF.